This record covers a single T cell receptor beta chain. The sample belongs to a study of graft-versus-host responses after intestinal transplantation. Findings and limits, study-wide: Within allografts, high graft-versus-host to host-versus-graft clonal ratios were seen among patients with graft-donor T cell macrochimerism.

Plated together were 200,000 CFSE-labeled responder cells and 200,000 irradiated, violet-dye-labeled stimulator cells. CD4 and CD8 responders that proliferated in the reaction were FACS-sorted. V gave up 5 bases and J gave up 2 bases, with 15 bases separating them. Germline values: CDR1 SEHNR, CDR2 FQNEAQ (reference sequence). The CDR3 has 15 amino acids. Profiled with immunoSEQ multiplex PCR; TCRdb holds only in-frame clones, not every one. In the table there are tens of thousands of clones, roughly 30% of which are singletons. Sequenced here: alloreactive CD8+ T cells from a mixed lymphocyte reaction culture, sampled before intestinal transplant. Subset reported: CFSE-low proliferating T cells sorted from approximately six-day pre-transplant mixed lymphocyte reaction (GvH or HvG direction). The genes are TRBV7-9 and TRBJ2-5; tentative D call: TRBD2 (5 bases). This TCR came from a human patient who received an intestinal transplant. CDR3 sequence: CASSLTSALQETQYF. The CDR3 region has the DNA TGTGCCAGCAGCCTAACTAGTGCCCTTCAAGAGACCCAGTACTTC.